These T cell receptor beta chains were read from a single sample in a study of shared clonotypes between healthy human individuals. Sequencing used immunoSEQ multiplex PCR; TCRdb keeps in-frame clones, though not all of them. The data show roughly 550,000 clones, around 95% seen once. Material: naive CD8+ T cells sorted from blood. The receptor set was obtained from a woman aged 25-40 years in good health. Both conserved end residues are part of each CDR3. The D gene is left open where the match is weak. Some rows mark clone size as missing; the rest say once, few, many or name a class of expanded clone.

>TRBV27|NA|TRBJ2-1|NA
CASSGPGAYNEQFF
TGTGCCAGCAGTGGACCCGGGGCCTACAATGAGCAGTTCTTC
>TRBV2|NA|TRBJ2-1|TRBD2
CASRRLAGGLYNEQFF
TGTGCCAGCAGGAGACTAGCGGGGGGGCTCTACAATGAGCAGTTCTTC
>TRBV2|NA|TRBJ1-6|NA
CASSSPSEGPHNSPLHF
TGTGCCAGCAGCTCACCGTCTGAGGGGCCCCATAATTCACCCCTCCACTTT
>TRBV19|NA|TRBJ2-1|TRBD2
CASSSLAGGSNEQFF
TGTGCCAGTAGTTCACTAGCGGGAGGTTCCAATGAGCAGTTCTTC
>TRBV28|NA|TRBJ2-1|TRBD2
CASSLYGAGVFEVMPSEQFF
TGTGCCAGCAGTTTATACGGAGCGGGAGTTTTTGAAGTCATGCCGTCGGAGCAGTTCTTC
>TRBV7-3|once|TRBJ2-5|TRBD2
CASSFSGRAGETQYF
TGTGCCAGCAGCTTTAGCGGGAGGGCCGGTGAGACCCAGTACTTC
>TRBV7-9|once|TRBJ2-1|TRBD1
CASSLEPGQGYNEQFF
TGTGCCAGCAGTTTAGAACCGGGACAGGGGTACAATGAGCAGTTCTTC
>TRBV5-6|NA|TRBJ2-2|NA
CASSLLEGERLFF
TGTGCCAGCAGCTTGTTAGAGGGAGAGCGGCTGTTTTTT
>TRBV28|NA|TRBJ1-5|NA
CASSPVPASNQPQHF
TGTGCCAGCAGTCCGGTCCCGGCTAGCAATCAGCCCCAGCATTTT
>TRBV28|NA|TRBJ1-1|NA
CASRRVHMNTEAFF
TGTGCCAGCAGAAGGGTTCATATGAACACTGAAGCTTTCTTT
>TRBV11-2|NA|TRBJ2-7|NA
CASSLEGRDSYEQYF
TGTGCCAGCAGCTTAGAGGGTCGGGACTCCTACGAGCAGTACTTC
>TRBV27|NA|TRBJ2-7|TRBD1
CASSPWTGAYEQYF
TGTGCCAGCAGTCCTTGGACAGGGGCCTACGAGCAGTACTTC
>TRBV27|NA|TRBJ2-7|TRBD1
CASSFLGQGASEQYF
TGTGCCAGCAGTTTTCTAGGACAGGGGGCTTCCGAGCAGTACTTC
>TRBV30|NA|TRBJ2-3|TRBD2
CAWSEAGGPGDTQYF
TGTGCCTGGAGTGAAGCGGGAGGGCCGGGGGATACGCAGTATTTT
>TRBV7-9|few|TRBJ2-1|TRBD2
CASSPPGTEYLAGYNEQFF
TGTGCCAGCAGCCCCCCCGGGACAGAATACCTAGCGGGGTACAATGAGCAGTTCTTC
>TRBV7-7|few|TRBJ2-7|NA
CASSPWTEGYEQYF
TGTGCCAGCAGCCCATGGACCGAGGGCTACGAGCAGTACTTC
>TRBV5-5|NA|TRBJ1-5|TRBD1
CASSSDRASNQPQHF
TGTGCCAGCAGCTCTGACAGGGCTAGCAATCAGCCCCAGCATTTT
>TRBV6-5|NA|TRBJ1-1|NA
CASSIFDSNTEAFF
TGTGCCAGCAGTATCTTCGACTCGAACACTGAAGCTTTCTTT
>TRBV27|NA|TRBJ2-1|NA
CASSLGGSRAFF
TGTGCCAGCAGTTTAGGGGGGTCCCGGGCGTTCTTC
>TRBV7-2|NA|TRBJ2-7|NA
CASSFLQGISYEQYF
TGTGCCAGCAGCTTCCTACAGGGTATCTCCTACGAGCAGTACTTC
>TRBV27|NA|TRBJ2-1|TRBD1
CASRTGGSYNEQFF
TGTGCCAGCAGGACAGGGGGGTCCTACAATGAGCAGTTCTTC
>TRBV27|NA|TRBJ2-7|TRBD1
CASSKTGTGSYEQYF
TGTGCCAGCAGCAAGACCGGGACAGGCTCCTACGAGCAGTACTTC
>TRBV10-3|NA|TRBJ2-1|NA
CAISREEIYNEQFF
TGTGCCATCAGTAGGGAGGAAATCTACAATGAGCAGTTCTTC
>TRBV19|NA|TRBJ1-1|TRBD1
CASSILRTGNTEAFF
TGTGCCAGTAGTATCTTAAGGACAGGCAACACTGAAGCTTTCTTT
>TRBV27|once|TRBJ2-7|TRBD2
CATKLATSSYEQYF
TGTGCCACCAAACTAGCGACCAGCTCCTACGAGCAGTACTTC
>TRBV9|NA|TRBJ1-2|NA
CASSGNRENDGYTF
TGTGCCAGCAGCGGTAACAGGGAGAACGATGGCTACACCTTC
>TRBV9|NA|TRBJ2-3|NA
CASSVADRELITDTQYF
TGTGCCAGCAGCGTAGCTGACCGGGAGTTGATTACAGATACGCAGTATTTT
>TRBV6-5|NA|TRBJ2-1|TRBD2
CASNSGTSVGTEQFF
TGTGCCAGCAATTCCGGGACTAGTGTTGGAACTGAGCAGTTCTTC
>TRBV5-6|NA|TRBJ2-7|TRBD1
CASSLTGEYYEQYF
TGTGCCAGCAGCTTGACAGGGGAGTACTACGAGCAGTACTTC
>TRBV4-1|once|TRBJ2-3|NA
CASSQEQNTDTQYF
TGCGCCAGCAGCCAAGAGCAGAACACAGATACGCAGTATTTT
>TRBV7-9|NA|TRBJ2-7|TRBD2
CASSLVSSGDSSYEQYF
TGTGCCAGCAGCTTAGTGTCTAGCGGGGACAGCTCCTACGAGCAGTACTTC
>TRBV19|NA|TRBJ1-5|TRBD1
CASSIGQGYQPQHF
TGTGCCAGTAGTATAGGACAGGGGTACCAGCCCCAGCATTTT
>TRBV10-1|NA|TRBJ1-4|NA
CASPYTIYEKLFF
TGCGCCAGCCCGTACACGATCTATGAAAAACTGTTTTTT
>TRBV14|few|TRBJ2-1|NA
CASSVEVGGASEQFF
TGTGCCAGCAGCGTAGAGGTGGGAGGCGCTTCGGAGCAGTTCTTC
>TRBV6-5|NA|TRBJ2-3|NA
CASTGASTDTQYF
TGTGCCAGCACCGGGGCTAGCACAGATACGCAGTATTTT
>TRBV14|NA|TRBJ1-1|NA
CASSLVRGTTEAFF
TGTGCCAGCAGCCTAGTGCGGGGGACCACTGAAGCTTTCTTT
>TRBV7-2|once|TRBJ2-1|NA
CASSLDPEQGEQFF
TGTGCCAGCAGCTTAGACCCAGAACAAGGTGAGCAGTTCTTC
>TRBV27|NA|TRBJ2-7|NA
CASSLRGFGDEQYF
TGTGCCAGCAGTTTAAGGGGTTTCGGCGACGAGCAGTACTTC
>TRBV4-1|once|TRBJ2-7|NA
CASSQKTASYEQYF
TGCGCCAGCAGCCAGAAGACAGCTTCCTACGAGCAGTACTTC
>TRBV14|once|TRBJ2-7|TRBD2
CASNPLSPGLAGADEQYF
TGTGCCAGCAACCCACTTAGTCCGGGTCTAGCGGGGGCCGACGAGCAGTACTTC
>TRBV4-2|NA|TRBJ2-1|NA
CASSPRTGLGYNEQFF
TGTGCCAGCAGCCCAAGAACGGGACTCGGATACAATGAGCAGTTCTTC
>TRBV28|NA|TRBJ1-2|NA
CASSSGTVHGYTF
TGTGCCAGCAGTTCCGGGACCGTACATGGCTACACCTTC
>TRBV7-9|NA|TRBJ2-5|NA
CASSLEGYKETQYF
TGTGCCAGCAGCTTAGAGGGCTACAAAGAGACCCAGTACTTC
>TRBV29-1|once|TRBJ2-3|NA
CSGLPPAALYTQYF
TGCAGCGGCTTGCCCCCAGCGGCGCTCTATACGCAGTATTTT
>TRBV19|NA|TRBJ2-7|TRBD1
CASSSQGRNEQYF
TGTGCCAGTAGTTCACAGGGGCGGAACGAGCAGTACTTC
>TRBV11-2|NA|TRBJ1-1|NA
CASSHYRRGHTEAFF
TGTGCCAGCAGCCATTACCGCAGGGGACACACTGAAGCTTTCTTT
>TRBV7-9|NA|TRBJ1-1|NA
CASSLDYTEAFF
TGTGCCAGCAGCTTAGATTACACTGAAGCTTTCTTT
>TRBV4-1|NA|TRBJ2-7|TRBD2
CASRRLAGGGYEQYF
TGCGCCAGCAGGCGATTAGCGGGAGGTGGTTACGAGCAGTACTTC
>TRBV4-1|NA|TRBJ1-2|NA
CASSQNLERTNYGYTF
TGCGCCAGCAGCCAAAATTTGGAGCGGACTAACTATGGCTACACCTTC
>TRBV7-8|few|TRBJ1-4|NA
CASSGKFGRGALNEKLFF
TGTGCCAGCAGCGGTAAATTCGGTCGTGGGGCCCTTAATGAAAAACTGTTTTTT
>TRBV6-1|NA|TRBJ1-1|TRBD1
CASSEVGTGEGAFF
TGTGCCAGCAGTGAAGTAGGGACAGGGGAGGGAGCTTTCTTT
>TRBV6-5|NA|TRBJ2-1|NA
CASSYQLTNEQFF
TGTGCCAGCAGTTACCAACTCACCAATGAGCAGTTCTTC
>TRBV19|NA|TRBJ2-3|NA
CASSIILSTTDTQYF
TGTGCCAGTAGTATAATTCTTTCGACCACAGATACGCAGTATTTT